One T cell receptor beta chain is described in this entry. As yet, its antigen is unknown. These data come from a study of cytomegalovirus exposure and HLA in healthy donors. Study-level information: The platform used for the roughly 130 validation repertoires matched that of the 500 to 850 first-cohort repertoires, a later analysis reported. Findings and caveats of the study: 150 or so TCR beta chains were listed as cytomegalovirus-associated. Reported performance of the classifier showed diagnosis of cytomegalovirus status with high specificity and sensitivity. TCR clusters originating in the first cohort tended to co-occur in the approximately 120 validation repertoires, according to a later analysis.

This CDR3 has 16 amino acids. Trimming pared 5 bases from V and 2 bases from J, leaving 17 bases between. From germline, CDR1 is MNHEY and CDR2 SMNVEV (reference sequence). Here immunoSEQ multiplex PCR was the method, and the copy in TCRdb shows in-frame clones only, minus some. The sample lists more than 95,000 clones; around 86% were seen once. The chain joins TRBV27 to TRBJ2-3; D is uncertain. This TCR came from a young woman in good health and CMV-seronegative. Sequenced: PBMCs. The CDR3 sequence: CASSTWAARFTDTQYF. CDR3 DNA sequence: TGTGCCAGCAGTACCTGGGCCGCACGATTCACAGATACGCAGTATTTT.